Sequencing of this T cell receptor (beta chain) was carried out in a study of cytomegalovirus exposure and HLA in healthy donors. Study-level findings and limits: In a later analysis, TCR beta V- and J-gene trimming showed a link to a missense DCLRE1C variant. In a later analysis, HLA-associated TCR beta chains were more clonally expanded than equally common others. Across donors, presence/absence analyses took sequencing depth to be roughly uniform.

To note about this clone: Its cognate antigen is unknown.

The CDR3 is 15 amino acids. The V gene's germline CDR1 is SGHNT and CDR2 YYREEE (reference sequence). Trimming removed 4 bases at V and 1 base at J, with 12 bases between. Vbeta (60) and Jbeta (13) primers were used in the PCR. Sequenced by immunoSEQ multiplex PCR; TCRdb stores in-frame clones only, minus some. Here the sample spans around 130,000 clones, roughly 80% being singletons. This TCR derives from a man between 25 and 39 years old in good health and CMV-seronegative. This chain connects TRBV5-4 to TRBJ1-5, with a possible D match to TRBD1 (5 bases). Sequencing input: PBMCs. The CDR3 DNA reads TGTGCCAGCAGCCTCCAGGGTCTCAGCAATCAGCCCCAGCATTTT. This translates into CASSLQGLSNQPQHF. Supplemented by reference TRBV5-4 and TRBJ1-5, the full variable domain reads ETGVTQSPTHLIKTRGQQVTLRCSSQSGHNTVSWYQQALGQGPQFIFQYYREEENGRGNFPPRFSGLQFPNYSSELNVNALELDDSALYLCASSLQGLSNQPQHFGDGTRLSIL.